This TCR beta chain emerged from a study of T cell clonotyping in hematopoietic cell transplantation. General study results and limits: After transplant, recipient diversity fell while pathologically expanded clonotypes grew through day 180. No sorting was done, leaving CD4 and CD8 contributions mixed.

Points on this clone: What it binds is unknown.

Measured with immunoSEQ multiplex PCR; TCRdb has only the in-frame clones, and not every one. The sample carries some 40,000 clones, 85% recorded once. Time point denoted: recipient sample about 28 days before transplant, after cytoreduction. Trimming left V 4 bases short and J 6 bases short, with 17 bases between. The CDR3 is 15 amino acids. Looked up from germline, CDR1 is MNHEY and CDR2 is SMNVEV (reference sequence). This sequence was found in a man aged 55 to 70 with acute myeloid leukemia. Some clones in this sample may be carry-over from other donors' samples. The gene calls are TRBV27 and TRBJ2-3; D is undetermined. This material consisted of peripheral blood mononuclear cells, taken before stem cell transplant. The CDR3 sequence: CASSSGLGFADTQYF. In DNA, the CDR3 is TGTGCCAGCAGTTCCGGTCTAGGTTTCGCCGATACGCAGTATTTT.